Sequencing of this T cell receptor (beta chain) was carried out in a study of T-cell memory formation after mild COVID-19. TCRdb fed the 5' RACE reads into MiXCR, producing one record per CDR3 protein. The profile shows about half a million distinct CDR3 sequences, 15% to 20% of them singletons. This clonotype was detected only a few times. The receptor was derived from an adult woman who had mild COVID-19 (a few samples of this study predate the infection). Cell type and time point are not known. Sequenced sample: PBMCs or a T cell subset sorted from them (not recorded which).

DNA of the CDR3: TGTGCCAGCAGCAATCCCTGGCGGGGTACAGATACGCAGTATTTT. Amino acids: CASSNPWRGTDTQYF. V and J are TRBV11-3 and TRBJ2-3, with a possible D match to TRBD2 (6 bases). This CDR3 is 15 amino acids long. The germline V and J ends were trimmed by 5 bases and 3 bases, with 15 bases remaining between them. Looked up from germline, CDR1 is SGHNT and CDR2 is YENEEA.